One sample yielded the 26 T cell receptor beta chains listed below, sequenced in a study of T cell responses to AZD1222 COVID-19 vaccine. TCRdb's copy holds only in-frame clones and misses some; the assay was immunoSEQ multiplex PCR. The data show 150,000 to 200,000 clones, with about nine tenths seen just once and approximately 1.2% held by the top ten. Material: peripheral blood, obtained 28 days after the second AZD1222 dose. All receptors come from an adult who received the AZD1222 COVID-19 vaccine.

The V and J genes are TRBV10-3 and TRBJ1-4; no clear D. Trimming took off 3 bases at V and 5 bases at J, with 7 bases between the two ends. CDR1 is ENHRY and CDR2 is SYGVKD in the germline V gene. This CDR3 is built from 13 residues. The CDR3 is CAISEGPNEKLFF. In DNA, the CDR3 is TGTGCCATCAGTGAAGGGCCAAATGAAAAACTGTTTTTT.

The chain uses TRBV5-6 and TRBJ2-1; D may be TRBD1 (5 bases). The CDR3 runs to 14 residues. Germline loops: CDR1 SGHDT, CDR2 YYEEEE. V lost 6 bases and J lost 0, with 10 bases in between. This chain's CDR3 is CASNRQSSYNEQFF. As DNA, the CDR3 is TGTGCCAGCAACCGACAGAGCTCCTACAATGAGCAGTTCTTC.

This chain joins TRBV6-1 and TRBJ1-1; D may be TRBD1 (5 bases). Per the germline V gene, CDR1 is MNHNS and CDR2 is SASEGT. The CDR3 loop spans 14 amino acids. Trimming took 3 bases from V and 0 from J, leaving 8 bases between them. The CDR3 DNA sequence: TGTGCCAGCAGTGATGGGGACCTGAACACTGAAGCTTTCTTT. This encodes CASSDGDLNTEAFF.

The chain uses TRBV13 and TRBJ1-2; a weak D match, TRBD1 (5 bases). Per the germline V gene, CDR1 is PRHDT and CDR2 is FYEKMQ (reference sequence). The V end was cut by 2 bases, the J end by 5 bases, with 12 bases between. CDR3 length: 14 residues. In nucleotides, the CDR3 is TGTGCCAGCAGCTTACGGGGACCTGATTATGGCTACACCTTC. This encodes CASSLRGPDYGYTF.

A single count supports this clone. The chain links TRBV3-1 (or the pseudogene TRBV3-2) to TRBJ1-5, with D hard to call. V lost 4 bases and J 6 bases, leaving 13 bases between the germline ends. Per germline, CDR1 LGHDT and CDR2 YNNKEL (reference sequence). The length of the CDR3 is 14 residues. Here the CDR3 reads CASSPAARVQPQHF. The CDR3 DNA is TGTGCCAGCAGCCCCGCCGCTCGGGTTCAGCCCCAGCATTTT.

The rearrangement links TRBV6-5 to TRBJ2-1, with 8 bases aligning to TRBD2. In germline, CDR1 is MNHEY, CDR2 SVGAGI. This CDR3 is 15 amino acids long. The J segment lost 7 bases and the V segment lost 5 bases, leaving 10 bases of the junction unmatched. The CDR3 nucleotides are TGTGCCAGCAGTAAAAGCGGGAGTTCTGGGAATGAGCAGTTCTTC. This sequence encodes CASSKSGSSGNEQFF.

The chain uses TRBV6-2 or TRBV6-3 and TRBJ2-7; 7 nucleotides agree with TRBD1. The germline V gene has CDR1 MNHEY and CDR2 SVGEGT. The CDR3 totals 14 residues. After removal of 5 bases from V and 3 bases from J, the junction contained 7 bases not matched to a gene. The CDR3 protein is CASSTRQGVYEQYF. For the CDR3, the DNA is TGTGCCAGCAGTACCCGACAGGGCGTCTACGAGCAGTACTTC.

This chain joins TRBV28 and TRBJ2-7, with TRBD1 matching 7 bases. The junction had 5 bases not matched to a gene; V was cut back by 4 bases and J by 2 bases. The germline V gene encodes CDR1 MDHEN and CDR2 SYDVKM. The CDR3 is 14 residues long. The CDR3 nucleotides are TGTGCCAGCAGTTCTGGACAGGAGACCTACGAGCAGTACTTC. It translates to CASSSGQETYEQYF. The full variable domain, completed using reference TRBV28 and TRBJ2-7, is DVKVTQSSRYLVKRTGEKVFLECVQDMDHENMFWYRQDPGLGLRLIYFSYDVKMKEKGDIPEGYSVSREKKERFSLILESASTNQTSMYLCASSSGQETYEQYFGPGTRLTVT.

The chain employs TRBV9 and TRBJ2-3; D unresolved. There are 15 residues in the CDR3. Germline lookup yields CDR1 SGDLS and CDR2 YYNGEE. The V and J ends lost 4 bases and 5 bases respectively, with 17 bases between them. CDR3 sequence: CASSPIYPDGDTQYF. The CDR3 bases are TGTGCCAGCAGCCCCATATACCCCGATGGAGATACGCAGTATTTT.

The rearrangement uses TRBV6-6 and TRBJ2-7; TRBD2 might be the D (5 bases). The germline V and J ends were trimmed by 0 bases and 2 bases, with 14 bases remaining between them. The CDR3 has 16 residues. CDR1 and CDR2 from the germline V gene are MNHNY and SVGAGI (reference sequence). The CDR3 loop reads CASSYSAGWTPYEQYF. The DNA for the CDR3 is TGTGCCAGCAGTTACTCTGCGGGTTGGACCCCCTACGAGCAGTACTTC.

This sequence joins TRBV5-1 and TRBJ1-1; no clear D gene. The CDR3 covers 13 residues. V was clipped by 7 bases and J by 3 bases, with 13 bases between them. CDR1 and CDR2 (germline): SGHRS, YFSETQ. CDR3 in amino acids: CASFSREDTEAFF. The CDR3 DNA sequence: TGCGCCAGCTTCTCCCGGGAGGACACTGAAGCTTTCTTT.

The CDR3 reads CSASSAGGRSGNEQFF. The CDR3 region has the DNA TGCAGTGCTAGTTCGGCGGGGGGGCGGAGTGGCAATGAGCAGTTCTTC. The chain uses TRBV20-1 and TRBJ2-1; 9 nucleotides line up with TRBD2. Looked up from germline, CDR1 is DFQATT and CDR2 is SNEGSKA (reference sequence). V lost 3 bases to trimming and J lost 6 bases; unmatched junction nucleotides: 12. CDR3 length equals 16 residues.

CDR3 sequence: CASSIYGGEIRGELFF. CDR3 DNA sequence: TGTGCCAGTAGTATTTATGGGGGGGAAATTCGCGGGGAGCTGTTTTTT. V gene TRBV19 combines with J gene TRBJ2-2; 7 bases are a match to TRBD2. This CDR3 region has 16 residues. J gave up 7 bases and V 3 bases, and 11 bases lay outside the gene matches. CDR1 LNHDA and CDR2 SQIVND come from the germline V gene (reference sequence). The full variable domain, with the rest looked up from reference TRBV19 and TRBJ2-2, is DGGITQSPKYLFRKEGQNVTLSCEQNLNHDAMYWYRQDPGQGLRLIYYSQIVNDFQKGDIAEGYSVSREKKESFPLTVTSAQKNPTAFYLCASSIYGGEIRGELFFGEGSRLTVL.

The chain uses TRBV28 and TRBJ1-2; 9 bases match TRBD1. CDR1 is MDHEN and CDR2 is SYDVKM in the germline V gene. V was pared by 5 bases and J by 4 bases, with 8 bases of the junction left unmatched. The CDR3 is 15 amino acids. CDR3 sequence: CASSAGTGSGYGYTF. CDR3 coding DNA: TGTGCCAGCAGTGCCGGGACAGGGAGTGGCTATGGCTACACCTTC.

The V and J genes are TRBV7-2 and TRBJ1-1; D gene uncertain. The germline V gene has CDR1 SGHTA and CDR2 FQGNSA. The CDR3 contains 14 residues. Between the trimmed V and J ends, which lost 7 bases and 1 base, there was a span of 13 bases. The CDR3 spells CASTQPRKNTEAFF. The CDR3 nucleotides are TGTGCCAGCACCCAACCGAGAAAGAACACTGAAGCTTTCTTT. Looking up the rest from reference TRBV7-2 and TRBJ1-1 gives the full variable domain: GAGVSQSPSNKVTEKGKDVELRCDPISGHTALYWYRQSLGQGLEFLIYFQGNSAPDKSGLPSDRFSAERTGGSVSTLTIQRTQQEDSAVYLCASTQPRKNTEAFFGQGTRLTVV.

V gene TRBV28 combines with J gene TRBJ2-1, with 10 bases identical to TRBD2. Germline lookup yields CDR1 MDHEN and CDR2 SYDVKM. This CDR3 spans 16 amino acids. V trimming: 6 bases; J trimming: 3 bases; junction bases outside the gene matches: 8. The CDR3 coding sequence is TGTGCCAGCAGCCTGGTGGTAGCGGGAGGCTACAATGAGCAGTTCTTC. This sequence encodes CASSLVVAGGYNEQFF. Complete variable domain (other parts from reference TRBV28 and TRBJ2-1): DVKVTQSSRYLVKRTGEKVFLECVQDMDHENMFWYRQDPGLGLRLIYFSYDVKMKEKGDIPEGYSVSREKKERFSLILESASTNQTSMYLCASSLVVAGGYNEQFFGPGTRLTVL.

The chain employs TRBV20-1 and TRBJ1-5; D is uncertain. Germline V gene sequence: CDR1 DFQATT, CDR2 SNEGSKA (reference sequence). The CDR3 has 14 residues. The V end lost 3 bases, the J end lost 4 bases, and 13 bases lay between the germline ends. The CDR3 bases are TGCAGTGCTAGTCTTTCGGACCTTAATCAGCCCCAGCATTTT. This translates into CSASLSDLNQPQHF.

V usage is TRBV29-1 and J usage is TRBJ2-7; D uncertain. Germline loops: CDR1 SQVTM, CDR2 ANQGSEA. The CDR3 runs to 14 residues. The V and J ends lost 5 bases and 7 bases respectively, with 21 bases between them. The CDR3 bases are TGCAGCGTTACCAGGACCGACAAACCGAAGGAGCAGTACTTC. This codes for CSVTRTDKPKEQYF.

This clone has just one count. The chain is built from TRBV7-9 and TRBJ2-7; TRBD1 is a possible D gene (5 bases). The CDR3 is made up of 15 amino acids. Germline V gene sequence: CDR1 SEHNR, CDR2 FQNEAQ (reference sequence). The V end was cut by 0 bases, the J end by 3 bases, with 12 bases between. CDR3 loop: CASSLAGDSYYEQYF. In nucleotides, the CDR3 is TGTGCCAGCAGCTTAGCAGGTGACAGTTACTACGAGCAGTACTTC.

V usage is TRBV9 and J usage is TRBJ2-2, with D perhaps given as TRBD1 or TRBD2 (5 bases each). V shed 3 bases and J shed 0 bases, with 12 bases lying between them. CDR3 length equals 16 residues. The germline V gene encodes CDR1 SGDLS and CDR2 YYNGEE. The CDR3 loop reads CASSARDEANTGELFF. In DNA, the CDR3 is TGTGCCAGCAGCGCCCGGGACGAAGCGAACACCGGGGAGCTGTTTTTT.

V gene TRBV24-1 combines with J gene TRBJ2-2; D possibly corresponds to TRBD1 (6 bases). V was shortened by 5 bases and J by 2 bases, with 17 bases between the two germline ends. The V gene's germline CDR1 is KGHDR and CDR2 SFDVKD. The CDR3 totals 17 residues. This chain's CDR3 is CATSAGTQRGNTGELFF. CDR3 in DNA: TGTGCCACCAGTGCTGGGACACAGAGGGGTAACACCGGGGAGCTGTTTTTT.

The chain links TRBV5-5 to TRBJ2-3; 9 bases are shared with TRBD2. The length of the CDR3 is 17 residues. The junction had 9 bases not matched to a gene; V was cut back by 0 bases and J by 4 bases. Germline V gene lookup returns CDR1 SGHKS and CDR2 YYEKEE (reference sequence). The CDR3 DNA sequence: TGTGCCAGCAGCTTGGCCGCGGGGGGGCCGGTAGCAGATACGCAGTATTTT. It is translated as CASSLAAGGPVADTQYF.

The CDR3 nucleotides read TGTGCCACCAGCAGAGATCCGGGCAGGGATACGTTTTTT. This sequence encodes CATSRDPGRDTFF. This chain links TRBV15 with TRBJ1-4; the D gene is possibly TRBD1 (5 bases). From germline, CDR1 is LNHNV and CDR2 YYDKDF (reference sequence). Trimming left V 0 bases short and J 16 bases short, with 15 bases between. The CDR3 has 13 residues.

The rearrangement links TRBV27 to TRBJ1-2, with a possible D match to TRBD1 (5 bases). Trimming removed 5 bases from V and 2 bases from J, with 21 bases in between. The CDR3 contains 17 residues. CDR1 is MNHEY and CDR2 is SMNVEV in the germline V gene (reference sequence). The CDR3 is CASSPRGAGLPNYGYTF. CDR3 DNA sequence: TGTGCCAGCAGTCCCCGAGGGGCGGGGCTACCGAACTATGGCTACACCTTC.

The rearrangement uses TRBV10-3 and TRBJ2-3; the D gene could be TRBD1 or TRBD2 (5 bases each). The CDR3 has 14 amino acids. Germline CDR1 is ENHRY and CDR2 is SYGVKD. V was clipped by 5 bases and J by 5 bases, with 14 bases between them. The CDR3 spells CAISKGTMGDTQYF. The CDR3 nucleotides read TGTGCCATCAGTAAGGGGACGATGGGAGATACGCAGTATTTT.

This clone was seen more than once but under ten times. The chain uses TRBV5-4 and TRBJ2-7; D gene unclear. Per germline, CDR1 SGHNT and CDR2 YYREEE (reference sequence). The CDR3 has 14 residues. V gave up 1 base and J gave up 2 bases, with 10 bases separating them. This chain's CDR3 is CASSLNQAPYEQYF. CDR3 DNA: TGTGCCAGCAGCTTGAATCAGGCCCCCTACGAGCAGTACTTC. Complete variable domain (other parts from reference TRBV5-4 and TRBJ2-7): ETGVTQSPTHLIKTRGQQVTLRCSSQSGHNTVSWYQQALGQGPQFIFQYYREEENGRGNFPPRFSGLQFPNYSSELNVNALELDDSALYLCASSLNQAPYEQYFGPGTRLTVT.